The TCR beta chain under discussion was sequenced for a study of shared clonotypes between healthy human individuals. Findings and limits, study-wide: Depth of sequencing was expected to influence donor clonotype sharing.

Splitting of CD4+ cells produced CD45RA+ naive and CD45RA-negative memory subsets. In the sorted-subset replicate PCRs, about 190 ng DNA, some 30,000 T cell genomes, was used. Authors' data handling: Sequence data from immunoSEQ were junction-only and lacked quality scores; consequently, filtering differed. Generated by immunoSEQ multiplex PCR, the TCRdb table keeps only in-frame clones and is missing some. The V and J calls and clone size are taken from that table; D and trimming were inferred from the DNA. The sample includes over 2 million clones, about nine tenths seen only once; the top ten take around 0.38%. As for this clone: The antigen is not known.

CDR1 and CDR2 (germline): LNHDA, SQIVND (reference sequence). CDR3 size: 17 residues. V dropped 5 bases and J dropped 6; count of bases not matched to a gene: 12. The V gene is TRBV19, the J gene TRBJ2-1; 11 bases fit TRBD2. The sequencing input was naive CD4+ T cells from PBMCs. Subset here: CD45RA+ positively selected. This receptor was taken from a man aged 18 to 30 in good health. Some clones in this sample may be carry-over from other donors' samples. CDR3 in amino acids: CASSGGLAGGPLNEQFF. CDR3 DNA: TGTGCCAGTAGTGGGGGTTTAGCGGGAGGGCCCCTCAATGAGCAGTTCTTC.